Below are 16 T cell receptor beta chains sequenced from a single sample in a study of tumor-infiltrating lymphocytes in localized non-small cell lung cancer. This table comes from immunoSEQ multiplex PCR, and its TCRdb copy is limited to in-frame clones, with some not included. This sample has around 6,500 clones; approximately 80% occur once, and the top ten carry 7.5% to 10%. Sequenced: lung tumor tissue. The receptors were sampled from a human donor with non-small cell lung cancer.

This clone was counted a few times. The rearrangement links TRBV14 to TRBJ2-5; unclear D gene. Trimming cost V 5 bases and J 2 bases, with 6 bases left between them. This CDR3 is 12 amino acids long. CDR1 is SGHDN and CDR2 is FVKESK in the germline V gene. The DNA for the CDR3 is TGTGCCAGCAGCAGATATCAAGAGACCCAGTACTTC. Protein: CASSRYQETQYF.

The genes are TRBV7-2 and TRBJ2-1; perhaps TRBD2 as D (5 bases). Trimming took 8 bases from V and 5 from J, leaving 16 bases between them. The germline gives CDR1 SGHTA, CDR2 FQGNSA. This CDR3 spans 14 amino acids. The CDR3 bases are TGTGCCAGCGAACCGGGGTACGCGGACAATGAGCAGTTCTTC. As protein: CASEPGYADNEQFF.

The chain carries TRBV29-1 and TRBJ1-1; D not certain. Germline assignment: CDR1 SQVTM and CDR2 ANQGSEA. Between the trimmed V and J ends, which lost 6 bases and 10 bases, there was a span of 15 bases. The CDR3 has 11 residues. CDR3 loop: CSVRYGVGAFF. For the CDR3, the DNA is TGCAGCGTGAGATACGGCGTAGGAGCTTTCTTT.

The V gene is TRBV5-4, the J gene TRBJ2-7, with TRBD2 matching 8 bases. Per the germline V gene, CDR1 is SGHNT and CDR2 is YYREEE (reference sequence). The CDR3 runs 12 residues. The CDR3 DNA follows: TGTGCGTGGGGGACTAGTGGATACGAGCAGTACTTC. This encodes CAWGTSGYEQYF. The full variable domain, completed using reference TRBV5-4 and TRBJ2-7, is ETGVTQSPTHLIKTRGQQVTLRCSSQSGHNTVSWYQQALGQGPQFIFQYYREEENGRGNFPPRFSGLQFPNYSSELNVNALELDDSALYLCAWGTSGYEQYFGPGTRLTVT.

This clone ranks as medium-sized. The rearrangement joins TRBV7-9 to TRBJ2-7; D remains unclear. Looked up from germline, CDR1 is SEHNR and CDR2 is FQNEAQ (reference sequence). V was pared by 3 bases and J by 0 bases, with 6 bases between. The CDR3 contains 13 residues. The CDR3 here is CASSFTPSYEQYF. In DNA, the CDR3 is TGTGCCAGCAGCTTTACACCCTCCTACGAGCAGTACTTC.

The chain links TRBV6-5 to TRBJ1-5; D gene ambiguous. This CDR3 comprises 14 residues. Trimming removed 2 bases at V and 2 bases at J, with 7 bases between. Germline V gene lookup returns CDR1 MNHEY and CDR2 SVGAGI. In DNA, the CDR3 is TGTGCCAGCAGTTACAGGGAAGGCAATCAGCCCCAGCATTTT. This encodes CASSYREGNQPQHF.

Here the CDR3 reads CASKPGQGPYEQYF. In DNA, the CDR3 is TGCGCCAGCAAGCCGGGACAGGGTCCCTACGAGCAGTACTTC. The chain joins TRBV10-2 to TRBJ2-5; 9 bases are a match to TRBD1. The J call may be faulty, since TRBJ2-7 better matches the DNA end. This CDR3 spans 14 amino acids. In germline, CDR1 is WSHSY, CDR2 SAAADI.

The rearrangement links TRBV18 to TRBJ2-6; tentatively, D is TRBD2 (6 bases). V gave up 3 bases and J gave up 0 bases, with 9 bases separating them. From germline, CDR1 is KGHSH and CDR2 LQKENI. The CDR3 runs to 16 residues. The CDR3 spells CASSPVGSSGANVLTF. The CDR3 nucleotides read TGTGCCAGCTCACCGGTCGGGAGCTCTGGGGCCAACGTCCTGACTTTC.

V is TRBV11-1 and J is TRBJ1-2; no reliable D call. The length of the CDR3 is 13 residues. The ends were cut back, 8 bases at V and 2 bases at J, with 12 bases in the middle. The germline CDR1 and CDR2 sequences are SGHAT and FQDESV (reference sequence). CDR3 DNA sequence: TGTGCCAGCGCCAAGGGCAGGAACTATGGCTACACCTTC. Protein product: CASAKGRNYGYTF.

The V call is TRBV9, the J call TRBJ2-7, with D possibly TRBD1 on 6 matching bases. Trimming stripped 4 bases from V and 4 bases from J, with 9 bases between. This CDR3 region has 12 residues. Germline V gene lookup returns CDR1 SGDLS and CDR2 YYNGEE. Here the CDR3 reads CASSPTGYEQYF. In nucleotides, the CDR3 is TGTGCCAGCAGCCCCACAGGGTACGAGCAGTACTTC.

Written as DNA, the CDR3 is TGTGCCAGCAGCTTCGGACTAGCGGGAGATAGTGAGCAGTTCTTC. Protein sequence: CASSFGLAGDSEQFF. The chain is built from TRBV7-8 and TRBJ2-1; 13 bases agree with TRBD2. V lost 3 bases to trimming and J lost 9 bases; unmatched junction nucleotides: 5. Germline CDR1 reads SGHVS; CDR2 reads FQNEAQ. The CDR3 spans 15 residues.

The chain has TRBV7-3 and TRBJ1-2; 8 bases line up with TRBD1. The trim removed 5 bases at V and 4 bases at J, leaving 9 bases unmatched. CDR1 and CDR2 from the germline V gene are SGHTA and FQGTGA. The CDR3 sequence is 15 residues long. CDR3 nucleotides: TGTGCCAGCAGCCCAAGACAGGGGAGTGGCTATGGCTACACCTTC. It is translated as CASSPRQGSGYGYTF.

The chain carries TRBV5-4 and TRBJ1-1; 10 nucleotides agree with TRBD1. J was trimmed by 3 bases and V by 3 bases; bases with no gene match: 2. Germline CDR1 and CDR2: SGHNT and YYREEE (reference sequence). CDR3 length equals 14 residues. The CDR3 sequence is CASSSGTGDTEAFF. The DNA of the CDR3 is TGTGCCAGCAGCTCAGGGACAGGGGACACTGAAGCTTTCTTT.

The chain couples TRBV6-5 to TRBJ1-1, with D tentatively TRBD1 (5 bases). Germline assignment: CDR1 MNHEY and CDR2 SVGAGI. This CDR3 comprises 14 residues. The CDR3: CAAREGRRNTEAFF. DNA of the CDR3: TGTGCAGCTCGGGAGGGACGACGGAACACTGAAGCTTTCTTT.

V is TRBV15 and J is TRBJ1-6, with a weak D call TRBD1 (6 bases). V lost 0 bases and J lost 10, with 19 bases in between. CDR3 size: 17 residues. The V gene's germline CDR1 is LNHNV and CDR2 YYDKDF (reference sequence). The CDR3 region is CATSRDGGGGAKSPLHF. CDR3 sequence (DNA): TGTGCCACCAGCAGAGATGGCGGGGGGGGCGCAAAATCACCCCTCCACTTT.

J is TRBJ2-1 and V is TRBV6-1, with TRBD2 as a possible D gene (6 bases). CDR1 is MNHNS, CDR2 SASEGT, per germline. This CDR3 has 14 amino acids. Trimming took off 11 bases at V and 0 bases at J, with 14 bases between the two ends. CDR3 DNA: TGTGCCGGGGATAGCGGTACCTCCTACAATGAGCAGTTCTTC. Translated, it gives CAGDSGTSYNEQFF.